This T cell receptor beta chain is from a study of early T cells in non-severe SARS-CoV-2 infection. Turning to the study itself: The chains were unpaired, and the sequenced material was bulk RNA from unsorted whole blood.

Individual cDNA molecules carried attached unique molecular identifiers. TCRdb passed the 5' RACE reads through MiXCR, listing each CDR3 protein once. The sample comprises around 80,000 distinct CDR3 sequences, roughly 13% of which are singletons, and 1.2% to 1.5% rests with the top ten. Unmatched junction bases numbered 6, after V lost 6 bases and J lost 1 base. The CDR3 contains 14 residues. The germline V gene has CDR1 SQVTM and CDR2 ANQGSEA. Whole-study results and caveats: VDJdb matching, biased toward anti-spike CD8 responses, missed private and CD4 specificities.

This clonotype is a singleton in its sample. Its antigen is still unknown. The chain uses TRBV29-1 and TRBJ2-7, with TRBD1 matching over 10 bases. The TCR sequence derives from an adult who was a healthcare worker with PCR-confirmed SARS-CoV-2 infection or an uninfected control (not recorded which). Input material: whole blood. The CDR3 sequence is CSVRTGGPSYEQYF. The DNA for the CDR3 is TGCAGCGTGCGGACAGGGGGACCATCCTACGAGCAGTACTTC.